The 7 T cell receptor beta chains reported below all come from one sample, sequenced in a study of glioma-infiltrating T cells after dendritic cell vaccination. Clones were sequenced by immunoSEQ multiplex PCR, and TCRdb holds only the in-frame ones, with some missing. The sample consists of about 92,000 clones, approximately 84% of them appearing once. The source was blood, collected before dendritic cell vaccination. These receptors were collected from a human donor with glioblastoma.

The chain uses TRBV10-3 and TRBJ2-5; 8 nucleotides agree with TRBD2. The trim removed 3 bases at V and 5 bases at J, leaving 11 bases unmatched. The CDR3 length is 16 residues. Germline V lookup: CDR1 ENHRY, CDR2 SYGVKD. The CDR3 here is CAISESSGGVGETQYF. As DNA, the CDR3 is TGTGCCATCAGTGAATCCAGCGGGGGCGTCGGGGAGACCCAGTACTTC.

The CDR3 reads CASSGRAAYNSPLHF. CDR3 nucleotide sequence: TGTGCCAGCAGCGGGAGGGCAGCTTATAATTCACCCCTCCACTTT. This chain links TRBV11-1 with TRBJ1-6; D call uncertain. Germline CDR1 reads SGHAT; CDR2 reads FQDESV (reference sequence). The CDR3 totals 15 residues. V lost 5 bases and J lost 4, with 12 bases in between.

The chain combines TRBV28 with TRBJ2-7, with D possibly being TRBD1 (8 bases). CDR3 length: 15 amino acids. The germline V and J ends were trimmed by 7 bases and 1 base, with 17 bases remaining between them. Germline loops: CDR1 MDHEN, CDR2 SYDVKM. DNA of the CDR3: TGTGCCAGCAACCATGACAGGGGAGGGTCCTACGAGCAGTACTTC. Translation: CASNHDRGGSYEQYF.

The rearrangement links TRBV5-1 to TRBJ2-3; maybe TRBD1 (6 bases). Trimming cost V 0 bases and J 3 bases, with 14 bases left between them. The CDR3 covers 16 residues. The V gene's germline CDR1 is SGHRS and CDR2 YFSETQ. This CDR3 is CASSLAPQGTTDTQYF. CDR3 DNA: TGCGCCAGCAGCTTGGCCCCGCAGGGGACGACAGATACGCAGTATTTT. Filled out from reference TRBV5-1 and TRBJ2-3, the complete variable domain reads KAGVTQTPRYLIKTRGQQVTLSCSPISGHRSVSWYQQTPGQGLQFLFEYFSETQRNKGNFPGRFSGRQFSNSRSEMNVSTLELGDSALYLCASSLAPQGTTDTQYFGPGTRLTVL.

The chain joins TRBV19 to TRBJ1-1, with D unclear. Trimming shortened V by 5 bases and J by 2 bases, and 12 bases separated the two germline ends. CDR3 length: 14 amino acids. Germline CDR1 is LNHDA and CDR2 is SQIVND (reference sequence). The CDR3 protein is CASSDRGFNTEAFF. The CDR3 DNA reads as TGTGCCAGTAGTGATCGGGGTTTCAACACTGAAGCTTTCTTT.

CDR3 amino acids: CASSFNGVNEKLFF. CDR3 bases: TGTGCCAGCAGTTTCAACGGGGTAAATGAAAAACTGTTTTTT. The genes are TRBV7-8 and TRBJ1-4; no firm D call. Germline V gives CDR1 SGHVS, CDR2 FQNEAQ. The CDR3 totals 14 residues. The ends were cut back, 6 bases at V and 5 bases at J, with 13 bases in the middle.

This clone has more than one count but fewer than ten. This chain links TRBV14 with TRBJ2-6; 8 positions agree with TRBD1. The CDR3 is 19 amino acids. CDR1 is SGHDN, CDR2 FVKESK, per germline. The junction had 11 bases not matched to a gene; V was cut back by 4 bases and J by 0 bases. The CDR3 sequence: CASSRNRGTGLSGANVLTF. DNA for the CDR3: TGTGCCAGCAGCCGAAACCGGGGGACAGGACTCTCTGGGGCCAACGTCCTGACTTTC.